The following is a T cell receptor beta chain sequence with its context. A few counts support this clone. What antigen it recognizes has not been identified. Base qualities are not recorded, but no much larger clone differs from it by a single base. This CDR3 is also generated by other DNA sequences in the sample. This sample was included in a study of untreated major depressive disorder (dated by TCRdb to the late 2010s). The study in broad terms: The study was a cross-sectional case-control comparison of T cell phenotype and TCR repertoire between antidepressant-free major depressive disorder patients and individually matched non-depressed controls. The sequencing was a follow-up to the differences in Vbeta 5.1, Vbeta 11 and Vbeta 22 usage that flow cytometry had picked up across the whole cohort.

Each depressed patient was matched pairwise with a non-depressed control on sex, age, current smoking status and body mass index. European descent was reported for all participants. No current or lifetime mood disorder was present in controls, and Quick Inventory of Depressive Symptoms-Self Report scores of 5 or less were recorded for controls. Participants were excluded if they had major medical conditions, Axis I/II comorbidities, regular medication or illicit drug use, or weekly alcohol intake above 100 g. From each participant, about 32 ml of peripheral blood was collected into EDTA tubes. Magnetic negative selection with the BD IMag Human CD4 T Lymphocyte Enrichment Set was used to purify CD4+ T cells from thawed PBMCs. Flow cytometry confirmed that the CD4+ enrichment method typically gave 85% to 95% purity. A subgroup of roughly 5 case-control pairs, chosen blind to chemokine receptor expression and flow-cytometric repertoire skewing results, underwent TCRbeta sequencing. All blood samples were collected in the morning at 8:00 a.m., and PBMCs were isolated by Ficoll-Hypaque gradient centrifugation. PBMCs were cryopreserved by gradual cooling to -80 degrees C and were kept in liquid nitrogen until assay.

The Qiagen DNeasy Blood and Tissue Kit was used to extract total genomic DNA from the purified CD4+ T cells. Using immunoSEQ immunosequencing protocols, the TCRbeta CDR3 region, as defined by IMGT, was amplified and sequenced. The authors processed their data as follows. Preprocessing of raw sequence data for PCR and sequencing error correction was performed by the immunoSEQ service. The sequence data were loaded into the immunoSEQ Analyzer and then analyzed further using VDJtools v1.0.7. The paired Wilcoxon signed-rank test was applied to assess differences between patients and controls. What TCRdb holds here is the immuneACCESS table cut down to in-frame rearrangements. Part of the clones is not present; checked against another copy, under half of the missing clones reflect an unresolved V gene, and the others are unexplained. V, J and clone size derive from that table, while D and trimming were established from the DNA sequence. The sample records 20,000 or so clones, approximately 87% of which are singletons. The ten most abundant clones make up about 5% of the sample.

Inclusive of the bounding cysteine and phenylalanine, the CDR3 is 14 residues long. Kept here is only the CDR3 DNA, which spans 42 bases and is read in frame from base 1. V is reduced by 0 bases and J by 7 bases, leaving a spacing of 10 bases between them. CDR1 and CDR2, per the germline V gene, are SGHAT and FQNNGV. Broad study findings and their caveats: A comparatively small study sample was produced by the strict matching and exclusion criteria, and the generalizability of findings was thereby limited. For the sequencing comparisons, one-tailed planned tests were applied to only three preselected Vbeta families. Sequencing confirmed higher TRBV05-01 (Vbeta 5.1) usage among CD4+ T cells of depressed patients than controls, with p = 0.040 in a one-tailed test. The top five TRBV05-01 clones in every sequenced subject were all private clones. In the sequencing data, TRBV25-01 and TRBV02-01 usage matched the flow-cytometry pattern but was not statistically significant.

The sequence joins TRBV11-2 to TRBJ2-1; a tentative D call is TRBD2 (6 bases match). Specimen: CD4+ T cells from PBMCs. The source is a woman aged 25 to 39 in good health. The sequence in DNA is TGTGCCAGCAGCTTAGATCGGCGGGGAAATGAGCAGTTCTTC. Translated, this gives CASSLDRRGNEQFF.